This T cell receptor (beta chain) was found in a study of T cells in Graves' hyperthyroidism and ophthalmopathy. Study-wide results and caveats: Onset of ophthalmopathy came a median approximately 6.5 months after the model predicted it. Blood shared most expanded thyroid clonotypes above 0.001. Ophthalmopathy stood apart from stable hyperthyroidism in a 13 V-J model.

Amplified TCR beta CDR3 regions derived from RNA transcripts. A first-round RT-PCR of the TCR CDR3 used the HTBI primer set. TCRdb itself ran the multiplex PCR reads through MiXCR, one entry per CDR3 protein. This repertoire shows some 560,000 distinct CDR3 sequences, approximately 14% found once; its top ten account for around 7.5%. A lack of ophthalmopathy progression within 18 months defined stable Graves' hyperthyroidism. The length of the CDR3 is 13 residues. Trimming took 5 bases from V and 5 from J; bases not matched to a gene: 4. CDR1 is DFQATT, CDR2 SNEGSKA, per germline (reference sequence). A note on this clonotype: Antigen specificity is unknown.

This clonotype was obtained from a woman aged 25 to 45 with Graves' hyperthyroidism. The specimen sequenced was blood. The chain joins TRBV20-1 to TRBJ1-5, with TRBD1 identical over 9 bases. CDR3 region: CSAAGQGDQPQHF. CDR3 in DNA: TGCAGTGCTGCGGGACAGGGCGATCAGCCCCAGCATTTT.